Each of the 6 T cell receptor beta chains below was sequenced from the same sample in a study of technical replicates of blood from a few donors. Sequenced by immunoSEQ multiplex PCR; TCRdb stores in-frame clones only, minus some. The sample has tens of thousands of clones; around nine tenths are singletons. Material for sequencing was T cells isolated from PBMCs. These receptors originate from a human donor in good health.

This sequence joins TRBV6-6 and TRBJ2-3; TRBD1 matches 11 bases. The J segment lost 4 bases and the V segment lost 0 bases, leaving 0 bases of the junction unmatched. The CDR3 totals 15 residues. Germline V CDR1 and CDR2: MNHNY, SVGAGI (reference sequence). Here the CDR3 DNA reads TGTGCCAGCAGTTACTCGGGACAGGGGGCAGATACGCAGTATTTT. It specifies CASSYSGQGADTQYF.

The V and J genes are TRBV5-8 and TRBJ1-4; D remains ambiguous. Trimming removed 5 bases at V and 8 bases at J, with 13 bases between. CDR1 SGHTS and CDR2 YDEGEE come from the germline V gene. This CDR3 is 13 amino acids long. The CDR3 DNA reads TGTGCCAGCAGTCCTAAATATCTAGAAAAACTGTTTTTT. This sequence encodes CASSPKYLEKLFF.

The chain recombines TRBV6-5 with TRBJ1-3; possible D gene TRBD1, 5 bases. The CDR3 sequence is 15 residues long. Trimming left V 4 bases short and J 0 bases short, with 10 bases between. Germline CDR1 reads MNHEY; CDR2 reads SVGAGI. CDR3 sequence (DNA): TGTGCCAGCAGTTTCTCGACAGACTCTGGAAACACCATATATTTT. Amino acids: CASSFSTDSGNTIYF.

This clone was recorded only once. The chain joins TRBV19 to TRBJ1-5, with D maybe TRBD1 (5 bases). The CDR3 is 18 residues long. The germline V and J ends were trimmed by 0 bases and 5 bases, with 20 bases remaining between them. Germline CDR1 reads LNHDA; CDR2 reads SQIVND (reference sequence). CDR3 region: CASSIEGTSGTRYQPQHF. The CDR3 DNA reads TGTGCCAGTAGTATAGAGGGGACGTCAGGGACTCGTTATCAGCCCCAGCATTTT.

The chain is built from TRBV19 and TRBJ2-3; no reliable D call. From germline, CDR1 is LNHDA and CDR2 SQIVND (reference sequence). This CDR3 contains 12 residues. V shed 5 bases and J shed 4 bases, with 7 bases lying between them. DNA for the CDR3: TGTGCCAGTAGTCCCCTTTCAGATACGCAGTATTTT. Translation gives CASSPLSDTQYF.

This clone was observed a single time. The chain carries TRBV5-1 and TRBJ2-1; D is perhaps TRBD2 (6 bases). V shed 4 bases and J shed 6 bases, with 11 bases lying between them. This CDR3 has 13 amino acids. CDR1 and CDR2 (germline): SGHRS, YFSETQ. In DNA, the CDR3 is TGCGCCAGCAGCATAACTAGCACCAATGAGCAGTTCTTC. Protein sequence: CASSITSTNEQFF.